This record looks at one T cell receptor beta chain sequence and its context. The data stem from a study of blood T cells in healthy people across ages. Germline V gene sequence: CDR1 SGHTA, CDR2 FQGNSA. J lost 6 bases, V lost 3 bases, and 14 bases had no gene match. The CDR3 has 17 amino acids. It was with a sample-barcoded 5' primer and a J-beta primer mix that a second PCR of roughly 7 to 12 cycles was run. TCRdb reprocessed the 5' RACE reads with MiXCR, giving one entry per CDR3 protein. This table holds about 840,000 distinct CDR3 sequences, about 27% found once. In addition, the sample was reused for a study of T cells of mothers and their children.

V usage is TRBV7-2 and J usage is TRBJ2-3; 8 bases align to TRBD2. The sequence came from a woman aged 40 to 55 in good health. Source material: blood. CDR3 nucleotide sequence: TGTGCCAGCAGCTTTAACCTAGCGGGTTTCTCCGGCGATACGCAGTATTTT. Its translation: CASSFNLAGFSGDTQYF.